The TCR beta chain described here comes from a study of blood T cells in healthy people across ages. Next came a second PCR, run for about 6 to 12 cycles, which used a sample-barcoded 5' primer along with a J-beta primer mix. TCRdb independently ran MiXCR on the 5' RACE reads; one entry per CDR3 protein. The profile shows 1,500,000 or so distinct CDR3 sequences, 35% to 45% of them singletons. The CDR3 runs 14 residues. Trimming left V 6 bases short and J 5 bases short, with 16 bases between. The germline V gene has CDR1 SNHLY and CDR2 FYNNEI. Sequenced input: blood. The chain combines TRBV2 with TRBJ2-5, with D perhaps TRBD2 (6 bases). The sequence was obtained from a young woman in good health. The CDR3, as DNA: TGTGCCAGCAGCAAGGAGGGAGTGAGGGAGACCCAGTACTTC. Translating it yields CASSKEGVRETQYF.